The 29 T cell receptor beta chains below all came from one sample that was sequenced in a study of control samples from healthy donors and cancer patients. Sequencing was performed with immunoSEQ multiplex PCR; in TCRdb, only in-frame clones are kept and a portion is missing. The sample has over 100,000 clones, approximately 90% seen once. Source material: blood. All receptors derive from a man aged 35 to 55 in good health.

This chain uses TRBV27 with TRBJ2-3; 7 bases fit TRBD1. The CDR3 runs to 14 residues. The J segment lost 2 bases and the V segment lost 7 bases, leaving 6 bases of the junction unmatched. CDR1 and CDR2 (germline): MNHEY, SMNVEV (reference sequence). The CDR3 sequence: CASTPGQNTDTQYF. In nucleotides, the CDR3 is TGTGCCAGCACTCCGGGACAGAACACAGATACGCAGTATTTT.

This clone turned up a few times. In nucleotides, the CDR3 is TGCGCCAGCAGCTTGGGGGTCATCAATGAAAAACTGTTTTTT. Translation: CASSLGVINEKLFF. The V call is TRBV5-1, the J call TRBJ1-4; the D is unclear. Looked up from germline, CDR1 is SGHRS and CDR2 is YFSETQ. The CDR3 has 14 residues. V shed 0 bases and J shed 5 bases, with 8 bases lying between them.

The V and J genes are TRBV6-5 and TRBJ2-2; D is ambiguous. The CDR3 sequence is 13 residues long. Trimming stripped 7 bases from V and 0 bases from J, with 6 bases between. Germline V gives CDR1 MNHEY, CDR2 SVGAGI. The CDR3 DNA reads as TGTGCCAGCATAGACACGAACACCGGGGAGCTGTTTTTT. This codes for CASIDTNTGELFF.

CDR3 DNA: TGTGCCAGCAGCTTATTGGCCCCGCAAGGGGGGTTGCAGTATTTT. This codes for CASSLLAPQGGLQYF. The chain links TRBV7-9 to TRBJ2-3; possibly TRBD1 or TRBD2 for D (6 bases each). Germline CDR1 and CDR2: SEHNR and FQNEAQ (reference sequence). V lost 2 bases to trimming and J lost 11 bases, with 20 bases between them. This CDR3 region has 15 residues.

The chain couples TRBV24-1 to TRBJ1-1, with D unresolved. The CDR3 spans 12 residues. The ends were cut back, 7 bases at V and 4 bases at J, with 9 bases in the middle. Per germline, CDR1 KGHDR and CDR2 SFDVKD. CDR3 in amino acids: CATRGSGTEAFF. CDR3 nucleotides: TGTGCCACCAGAGGGTCGGGCACTGAAGCTTTCTTT.

The chain links TRBV6-2 or TRBV6-3 to TRBJ1-6, with TRBD1 as a possible D gene (6 bases). The germline V and J ends were trimmed by 5 bases and 9 bases, with 14 bases remaining between them. This CDR3 region has 14 residues. Germline loops: CDR1 MNHEY, CDR2 SVGEGT. The CDR3 sequence: CASSIIQGSSPLHF. In nucleotides, the CDR3 is TGTGCCAGCAGTATTATACAGGGAAGTTCACCCCTCCACTTT.

This clone was detected only once. The chain joins TRBV5-1 to TRBJ2-1; D is unclear. The germline V and J ends were trimmed by 0 bases and 6 bases, with 7 bases remaining between them. This CDR3 contains 13 residues. Germline loops: CDR1 SGHRS, CDR2 YFSETQ. In DNA, the CDR3 is TGCGCCAGCAGCTTGGGGCGCCCCAATGAGCAGTTCTTC. This gives the protein CASSLGRPNEQFF.

The V gene is TRBV2, the J gene TRBJ2-5; tentatively, D is TRBD2 (5 bases). Germline loops: CDR1 SNHLY, CDR2 FYNNEI. V dropped 5 bases and J dropped 7 bases, with 20 bases sitting between them. The CDR3 sequence is 15 residues long. In nucleotides, the CDR3 is TGTGCCAGCAGTCCCACTAGTTCGGGCGTAGGGACCCAGTACTTC. Protein product: CASSPTSSGVGTQYF.

The chain is built from TRBV6-1 and TRBJ2-6, with a tentative D call TRBD2 (6 bases). CDR1 MNHNS and CDR2 SASEGT come from the germline V gene. The V end was cut by 2 bases, the J end by 2 bases, with 13 bases between. The length of the CDR3 is 17 residues. The CDR3 spells CASSEFRGGAGANVLTF. The CDR3 coding sequence is TGTGCCAGCAGTGAATTCAGAGGAGGGGCTGGGGCCAACGTCCTGACTTTC.

V and J are TRBV4-1 and TRBJ2-4; TRBD2 aligns across 14 bases. The CDR3 covers 20 residues. After removal of 0 bases from V and 9 bases from J, the junction contained 16 bases not matched to a gene. The germline V gene has CDR1 MGHRA and CDR2 YSYEKL. The CDR3 loop is CASSQEEQNGLAGGRGIQYF. The CDR3 region has the DNA TGCGCCAGCAGCCAAGAGGAACAAAATGGACTAGCGGGGGGCCGGGGCATTCAGTACTTC.

The J gene is TRBJ2-5, the V gene TRBV28; the match to TRBD2 covers 9 bases. CDR1 and CDR2 from the germline V gene are MDHEN and SYDVKM. The V segment lost 7 bases and the J segment 3 bases; nucleotides outside the gene matches: 12. This CDR3 spans 16 amino acids. The CDR3 DNA sequence: TGTGCCAGCAAACAGTTAGCGGGGGAAAATGAAGAGACCCAGTACTTC. Amino acids: CASKQLAGENEETQYF.

The chain has TRBV5-6 and TRBJ2-2; 9 positions agree with TRBD2. Germline V CDR1 and CDR2: SGHDT, YYEEEE. With V trimmed by 5 bases and J by 5 bases, 10 bases remained unmatched. The CDR3 extends over 16 amino acids. The CDR3 region has the DNA TGTGCCAGCAGGGTGGGCGGGACTAGCCTGACCGGGGAGCTGTTTTTT. Protein sequence: CASRVGGTSLTGELFF.

V gene TRBV11-2 combines with J gene TRBJ2-5; D uncertain. Per the germline V gene, CDR1 is SGHAT and CDR2 is FQNNGV. The V end lost 0 bases, the J end lost 9 bases, and 8 bases lay between the germline ends. CDR3 size: 12 residues. The CDR3 region has the DNA TGTGCCAGCAGCTTAGATGACCGGGCCCAGTACTTC. Amino acid sequence: CASSLDDRAQYF.

The rearrangement joins TRBV6-1 to TRBJ1-2; TRBD1 matches 9 bases. This CDR3 spans 16 amino acids. Looked up from germline, CDR1 is MNHNS and CDR2 is SASEGT. V lost 2 bases, J lost 4 bases, and 8 bases stayed unmatched. The CDR3 DNA reads as TGTGCCAGCAGTGAATACCTTACAGGGGGCGGCTATGGCTACACCTTC. It codes for CASSEYLTGGGYGYTF.

The chain uses TRBV14 and TRBJ2-5; D unclear. In germline, CDR1 is SGHDN, CDR2 FVKESK. V dropped 4 bases and J dropped 2 bases, with 17 bases sitting between them. The CDR3 spans 16 residues. CDR3 sequence: CASSPLLGLDQETQYF. The CDR3 nucleotides read TGTGCCAGCAGCCCTCTCCTGGGGTTAGATCAAGAGACCCAGTACTTC.

The gene calls are TRBV12-3 or TRBV12-4 and TRBJ1-2; the D is unclear. The CDR3 is 13 amino acids. V was shortened by 6 bases and J by 4 bases, with 12 bases between the two germline ends. This chain's CDR3 is CASRSRASYGYTF. CDR3 nucleotide sequence: TGTGCCAGCAGATCGAGGGCATCCTATGGCTACACCTTC.

The genes are TRBV9 and TRBJ1-2, with D possibly matching TRBD1 (5 bases). V lost 3 bases and J 2 bases, leaving 11 bases between the germline ends. The CDR3 is made up of 14 amino acids. CDR1 is SGDLS and CDR2 is YYNGEE in the germline V gene. The CDR3 is CASSAQPGNYGYTF. The CDR3 nucleotides are TGTGCCAGCAGCGCCCAACCAGGGAACTATGGCTACACCTTC.

V usage is TRBV3-1 (or the pseudogene TRBV3-2) and J usage is TRBJ2-2; D is tentatively TRBD1 or TRBD2 (5 bases each). The length of the CDR3 is 13 residues. Germline assignment: CDR1 LGHDT and CDR2 YNNKEL (reference sequence). The germline V and J ends were trimmed by 6 bases and 6 bases, with 11 bases remaining between them. CDR3 nucleotide sequence: TGTGCCAGCAGGAGTTGGGGGTCCGGGGAGCTGTTTTTT. It encodes CASRSWGSGELFF.

This chain links TRBV6-6 with TRBJ1-1, with TRBD1 as a possible D gene (5 bases). The CDR3 runs 14 residues. The V end lost 6 bases, the J end lost 0 bases, and 11 bases lay between the germline ends. The germline gives CDR1 MNHNY, CDR2 SVGAGI (reference sequence). The CDR3 region is CASRSTAMNTEAFF. The CDR3 DNA reads as TGTGCCAGCAGATCGACAGCCATGAACACTGAAGCTTTCTTT.

This chain uses TRBV12-3 or TRBV12-4 with TRBJ2-1; D is unclear. V was trimmed by 7 bases and J by 5 bases, leaving 9 bases between them. The CDR3 has 12 residues. CDR3 sequence (DNA): TGTGCCAGCACCCTCCGGGACAATGAGCAGTTCTTC. Translation gives CASTLRDNEQFF.

The gene calls are TRBV6-5 and TRBJ1-2; D might be TRBD1 (5 bases). Germline lookup yields CDR1 MNHEY and CDR2 SVGAGI. The ends were cut back, 0 bases at V and 4 bases at J, with 15 bases in the middle. The CDR3 spans 16 residues. The chain's CDR3 is CASSYSSTERTYGYTF. The DNA for the CDR3 is TGTGCCAGCAGTTACTCGTCGACAGAAAGAACCTATGGCTACACCTTC.

The V gene is TRBV5-1, the J gene TRBJ1-6, with 9 bases identical to TRBD1. In germline, CDR1 is SGHRS, CDR2 YFSETQ. The CDR3 has 16 amino acids. With V trimmed by 4 bases and J by 4 bases, 6 bases remained unmatched. CDR3 sequence: CASSQGQGPYNSPLHF. The CDR3 DNA follows: TGCGCCAGCAGCCAGGGACAGGGCCCGTATAATTCACCCCTCCACTTT.

The chain employs TRBV2 and TRBJ2-3, with 7 bases that match TRBD2. CDR1 SNHLY and CDR2 FYNNEI come from the germline V gene. This CDR3 is built from 15 residues. V dropped 7 bases and J dropped 0; count of bases not matched to a gene: 7. The CDR3 coding sequence is TGTGCCAGCAATAGGTGGGGGGGTAGCACAGATACGCAGTATTTT. It is translated as CASNRWGGSTDTQYF.

The chain links TRBV7-9 to TRBJ2-1, with D perhaps matching TRBD2 (6 bases). V gave up 5 bases and J gave up 4 bases, with 21 bases separating them. The germline V gene encodes CDR1 SEHNR and CDR2 FQNEAQ (reference sequence). CDR3 size: 17 residues. The CDR3 sequence is CASSPKGRGAYYNEQFF. In DNA form, the CDR3 reads TGTGCCAGCAGCCCAAAGGGGCGGGGCGCCTATTACAATGAGCAGTTCTTC.

This chain joins TRBV19 and TRBJ1-2, with 8 bases aligning to TRBD1. Unmatched junction bases numbered 6, after V lost 9 bases and J lost 0 bases. Germline CDR1 reads LNHDA; CDR2 reads SQIVND (reference sequence). This CDR3 is 14 amino acids long. The chain's CDR3 is CASNARGPNYGYTF. In DNA form, the CDR3 reads TGTGCCAGCAATGCCAGGGGGCCTAACTATGGCTACACCTTC.

This clone showed up just once. This chain uses TRBV5-1 with TRBJ2-5, with D perhaps assigned TRBD1 or TRBD2 (5 bases each). The V end lost 3 bases, the J end lost 4 bases, and 16 bases lay between the germline ends. CDR3 length: 15 amino acids. Per the germline V gene, CDR1 is SGHRS and CDR2 is YFSETQ. The CDR3 region has the DNA TGCGCCAGCAGCTCTATCCGTCGGGGCCGAGAGACCCAGTACTTC. Translation: CASSSIRRGRETQYF.

The rearrangement links TRBV18 to TRBJ2-7, with TRBD1 matching over 9 bases. The CDR3 sequence is 13 residues long. Germline V gene data show CDR1 as KGHSH and CDR2 as LQKENI. The J segment lost 6 bases and the V segment lost 4 bases, leaving 4 bases of the junction unmatched. This CDR3 is CASSHGTGPEQYF. CDR3 sequence (DNA): TGTGCCAGCTCACACGGGACAGGGCCCGAGCAGTACTTC.

V gene TRBV12-3 or TRBV12-4 combines with J gene TRBJ2-1, with 7 bases fitting TRBD1. The ends lost 5 bases at V and 12 bases at J; junction bases unmatched: 10. The CDR3 covers 13 residues. CDR3 in DNA: TGTGCCAGCAGTCCTATAGGGGGCCGGGCGCAGTTCTTC. Translated: CASSPIGGRAQFF.

Concerning this clone: The sample contains more than one DNA sequence encoding this CDR3. This chain connects TRBV9 to TRBJ1-2; D is unresolved. V lost 0 bases to trimming and J lost 1 base, with 4 bases between them. The CDR3 covers 13 residues. Per the germline V gene, CDR1 is SGDLS and CDR2 is YYNGEE. As DNA, the CDR3 is TGTGCCAGCAGCGTAGACAGTAACTATGGCTACACCTTC. Translated: CASSVDSNYGYTF.